Listed here are 8 T cell receptor beta chains from one sample, sequenced in a study of cytomegalovirus exposure and HLA in healthy donors. PCR involved 60 Vbeta and 13 Jbeta primers. Repertoires were generated with immunoSEQ multiplex PCR, while TCRdb's copy carries only in-frame clones and drops some. The sample has 100,000 to 150,000 clones; 70% to 80% are singletons. The sample comprised PBMCs. The origin of the receptors is a woman aged 60-70 years in good health and CMV-seronegative.

The V call is TRBV28, the J call TRBJ1-5; D call uncertain. The V end was cut by 5 bases, the J end by 5 bases, with 16 bases between. The length of the CDR3 is 15 residues. Germline CDR1 is MDHEN and CDR2 is SYDVKM. DNA of the CDR3: TGTGCCAGCAGTATTCTGGTACAGTCTTATCAGCCCCAGCATTTT. Translated, it gives CASSILVQSYQPQHF.

This clone was counted a few times. The chain joins TRBV4-1 to TRBJ1-5, with TRBD1 as a possible D gene (5 bases). This CDR3 has 15 residues. V shed 0 bases and J shed 5 bases, with 11 bases lying between them. The germline V gene has CDR1 MGHRA and CDR2 YSYEKL. CDR3 region: CASSQEGETYQPQHF. CDR3 in DNA: TGCGCCAGCAGCCAAGAAGGGGAAACCTATCAGCCCCAGCATTTT.

This clone was observed once. The V and J genes are TRBV5-6 and TRBJ2-7, with TRBD2 identical over 9 bases. With 2 bases clipped from V and 2 bases from J, the junction kept 5 bases outside the gene matches. Looked up from germline, CDR1 is SGHDT and CDR2 is YYEEEE. The CDR3 spans 15 residues. CDR3 in amino acids: CASSFLAGITYEQYF. The CDR3 DNA sequence: TGTGCCAGCAGCTTTCTAGCGGGGATAACCTACGAGCAGTACTTC.

This clone was seen once. The chain uses TRBV27 and TRBJ2-5; D might be TRBD1 (5 bases). The germline CDR1 and CDR2 sequences are MNHEY and SMNVEV (reference sequence). The CDR3 totals 15 residues. V was clipped by 10 bases and J by 0 bases, with 18 bases between them. For the CDR3, the DNA is TGTGCCACCGGCCCGCGGACACCTCACCAAGAGACCCAGTACTTC. Amino acid sequence: CATGPRTPHQETQYF.

The chain carries TRBV12-5 and TRBJ2-7; 8 bases fit TRBD2. In germline, CDR1 is LGHNT, CDR2 FRNRAP. Trimming took 4 bases from V and 4 from J; bases not matched to a gene: 12. The CDR3 loop spans 16 amino acids. As DNA, the CDR3 is TGTGCTAGTGGTTCGTGGGGCTCGGGGGGGCGATACGAGCAGTACTTC. Its translation is CASGSWGSGGRYEQYF.

This clone was seen a handful of times. Other DNA sequences of this sample code for an identical CDR3. V and J are TRBV4-1 and TRBJ2-7, with TRBD2 matching over 7 bases. With V trimmed by 1 base and J by 4 bases, 1 base remained unmatched. This CDR3 is 13 amino acids long. Germline V lookup: CDR1 MGHRA, CDR2 YSYEKL. The CDR3 DNA sequence: TGCGCCAGCAGCCAAGGGGGGGGTTACGAGCAGTACTTC. Amino acids: CASSQGGGYEQYF.

The chain couples TRBV5-4 to TRBJ2-5; a possible D gene is TRBD1 (5 bases). The J call is in doubt because the DNA end fits TRBJ2-7 better. The CDR3 spans 15 residues. Looked up from germline, CDR1 is SGHNT and CDR2 is YYREEE (reference sequence). The CDR3 spells CASSLKGQGSYEQYF. As DNA, the CDR3 is TGTGCCAGCAGCCTAAAAGGCCAGGGCTCCTACGAGCAGTACTTC.

V is TRBV4-2 and J is TRBJ1-2; 10 positions agree with TRBD1. The V segment lost 4 bases and the J segment 4 bases; nucleotides outside the gene matches: 9. This CDR3 comprises 16 residues. Germline V gene lookup returns CDR1 LGHNA and CDR2 YNFKEQ. The CDR3, as DNA: TGTGCCAGCAGCCCCAGCGGGGACAGGGGATCCTATGGCTACACCTTC. Protein: CASSPSGDRGSYGYTF.